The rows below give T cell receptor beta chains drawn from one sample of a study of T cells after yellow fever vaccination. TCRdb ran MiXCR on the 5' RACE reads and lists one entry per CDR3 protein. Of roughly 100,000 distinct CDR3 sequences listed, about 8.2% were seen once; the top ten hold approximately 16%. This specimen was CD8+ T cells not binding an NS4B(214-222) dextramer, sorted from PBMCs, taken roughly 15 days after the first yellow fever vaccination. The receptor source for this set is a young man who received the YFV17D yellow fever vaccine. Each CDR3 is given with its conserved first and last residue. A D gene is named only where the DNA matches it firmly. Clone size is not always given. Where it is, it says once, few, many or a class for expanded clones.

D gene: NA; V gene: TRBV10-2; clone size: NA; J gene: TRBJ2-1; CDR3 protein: CASSEGPWYEQFF; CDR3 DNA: TGCGCCAGCAGTGAGGGGCCCTGGTATGAGCAGTTCTTC
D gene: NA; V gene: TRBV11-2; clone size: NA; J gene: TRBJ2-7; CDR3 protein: CASSLEPADNYEQYF; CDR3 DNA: TGTGCCAGCAGCTTAGAACCAGCGGACAACTACGAGCAGTACTTC
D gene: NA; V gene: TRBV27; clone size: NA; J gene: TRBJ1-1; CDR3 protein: CASSPTPRIMSMNTEAFF; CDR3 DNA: TGTGCCAGCAGTCCCACACCCAGGATTATGTCCATGAACACTGAAGCTTTCTTT
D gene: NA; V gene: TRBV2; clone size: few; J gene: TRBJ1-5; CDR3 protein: CASSPPDGHQPQHF; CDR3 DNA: TGTGCCAGCAGTCCCCCCGACGGTCATCAGCCCCAGCATTTT
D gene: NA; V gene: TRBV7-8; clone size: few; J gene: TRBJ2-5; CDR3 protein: CASSLAWGGRETQYF; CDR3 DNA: TGTGCCAGCAGCTTAGCCTGGGGGGGCCGGGAGACCCAGTACTTC
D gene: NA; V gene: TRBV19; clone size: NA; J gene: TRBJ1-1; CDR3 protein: CASSIKGNTEAFF; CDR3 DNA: TGTGCCAGTAGTATAAAGGGGAACACTGAAGCTTTCTTT
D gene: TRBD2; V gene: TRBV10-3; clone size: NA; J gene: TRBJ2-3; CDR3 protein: CAIRSGTSGGVTDTQYF; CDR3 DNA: TGTGCCATCAGATCCGGGACTAGCGGGGGAGTCACAGATACGCAGTATTTT
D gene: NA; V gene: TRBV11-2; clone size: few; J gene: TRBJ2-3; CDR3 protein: CASSPTSTDTQYF; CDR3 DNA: TGTGCCAGCAGTCCGACTAGCACAGATACGCAGTATTTT
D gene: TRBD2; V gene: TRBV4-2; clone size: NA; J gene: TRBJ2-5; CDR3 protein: CASSQGELAGRMTQYF; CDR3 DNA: TGTGCCAGCAGCCAAGGGGAACTAGCGGGGAGAATGACCCAGTACTTC
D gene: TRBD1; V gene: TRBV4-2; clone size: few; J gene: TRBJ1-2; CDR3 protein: CASSQDKDRLGGYTF; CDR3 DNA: TGTGCCAGCAGCCAAGATAAGGACAGGCTCGGGGGCTACACCTTC
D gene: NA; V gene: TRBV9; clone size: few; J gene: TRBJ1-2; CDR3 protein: CASRGSNYGYTF; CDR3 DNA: TGTGCCAGCAGGGGCAGTAACTATGGCTACACCTTC